A selection of T cell receptor beta chains follows, all from one sample in a study of response to subunit inactivated influenza vaccine. TCRdb re-derived calls from the RT-PCR reads in MiXCR, one entry per CDR3 protein. The data show 550,000 to 800,000 distinct CDR3 sequences, with around 14% seen just once and about 9.9% held by the top ten. Sequenced material: PBMCs from blood, taken roughly 12 days after vaccination. The receptor source for this set is a middle-aged man who received an inactivated influenza vaccine. Both conserved end residues are part of each CDR3. The D gene is left open where the match is weak. Rows may omit the clone size; those that give it use once, few, many or a size class.

V gene,J gene,clone size,D gene,CDR3 protein,CDR3 DNA
TRBV5-6,TRBJ2-3,few,.,CASRRGVAPRTDTQYF,TGTGCCAGCAGGCGTGGCGTAGCGCCAAGGACAGATACGCAGTATTTT
TRBV29-1,TRBJ2-1,many,TRBD1,CSRLGQGDNEQFF,TGCAGCCGCTTAGGACAGGGTGACAATGAGCAGTTCTTC
TRBV5-1,TRBJ1-4,.,.,CASSTGPREKLFF,TGCGCCAGCAGCACGGGACCTCGGGAAAAACTGTTTTTT
TRBV24-1,TRBJ2-2,many,.,CATSDLGGTGELFF,TGTGCCACCAGTGATCTAGGAGGGACCGGGGAGCTGTTTTTT
TRBV10-3,TRBJ2-3,few,TRBD2,CAISDPGTSGGASTDTQYF,TGTGCCATCAGTGACCCCGGGACTAGCGGGGGGGCCAGCACAGATACGCAGTATTTT
TRBV20-1,TRBJ2-7,once,.,CSARMGSSYEQYF,TGCAGTGCTAGGATGGGGAGCTCCTACGAGCAGTACTTC
TRBV28,TRBJ2-2,many,.,CASSLGVYGELFF,TGTGCCAGCAGTTTAGGGGTTTACGGGGAGCTGTTTTTT
TRBV6-2/TRBV6-3,TRBJ2-4,few,TRBD2,CASSPAITRLAGQNIQYF,TGTGCCAGCAGCCCCGCAATTACCAGACTAGCGGGTCAAAACATTCAGTACTTC
TRBV4-3,TRBJ2-2,.,.,CASSQDYVAGNTGELFF,TGCGCCAGCAGCCAAGATTATGTTGCAGGGAACACCGGGGAGCTGTTTTTT
TRBV7-2,TRBJ1-6,.,.,CASSATVIYNSPLHF,TGTGCCAGCAGCGCGACGGTTATTTATAATTCACCCCTCCACTTT
TRBV29-1,TRBJ1-2,.,TRBD1,CSVERGRKNYGYTF,TGCAGCGTTGAGAGGGGGCGAAAGAACTATGGCTACACCTTC
TRBV5-6,TRBJ2-5,.,.,CASSRTQGKETQYF,TGTGCCAGCAGCCGCACGCAGGGGAAAGAGACCCAGTACTTC
TRBV11-2,TRBJ2-7,few,.,CASSLVSQTFQYEQYF,TGTGCCAGCAGCTTAGTTAGCCAGACGTTTCAATACGAGCAGTACTTC
TRBV12-3/TRBV12-4,TRBJ2-1,.,.,CASSLGPGATYNEQFF,TGTGCCAGCAGTTTAGGGCCAGGGGCAACCTACAATGAGCAGTTCTTC
TRBV7-2,TRBJ2-1,few,.,CASSFLSYNEQFF,TGTGCCAGCAGCTTCCTTTCCTACAATGAGCAGTTCTTC
TRBV7-9,TRBJ2-7,few,.,CASSTRDGYEQYF,TGTGCCAGCAGCACGAGGGACGGCTACGAGCAGTACTTC
TRBV5-1,TRBJ1-2,few,TRBD1,CASSLEGQGGGYTF,TGCGCCAGCAGCTTGGAAGGACAGGGCGGTGGCTACACCTTC
TRBV6-5,TRBJ2-5,.,.,CASSYRRVGVETQYF,TGTGCCAGCAGTTACCGGAGGGTTGGTGTAGAGACCCAGTACTTC
TRBV25-1,TRBJ2-1,.,.,CASSEYRSSYNEQFF,TGTGCCAGCAGTGAATATAGGAGCTCCTACAATGAGCAGTTCTTC
TRBV20-1,TRBJ2-3,.,TRBD1,CSASLLRDRGTDTQYF,TGCAGTGCTAGTTTATTGAGGGACAGGGGTACAGATACGCAGTATTTT
TRBV29-1,TRBJ2-5,.,.,CSAVQGARESRRETQYF,TGCAGCGCCGTACAAGGGGCCCGGGAAAGTAGAAGGGAGACCCAGTACTTC
TRBV7-2,TRBJ1-5,.,.,CASSLDSGAERPQHF,TGTGCCAGCAGCTTAGATTCGGGGGCCGAGAGGCCCCAGCATTTT
TRBV5-1,TRBJ1-3,.,.,CASKATAGNTIYF,TGCGCCAGCAAAGCGACAGCCGGAAACACCATATATTTT
TRBV4-2,TRBJ2-5,.,TRBD2,CASSQSGGLGTQYF,TGTGCCAGCAGCCAATCGGGGGGGCTAGGGACCCAGTACTTC
TRBV6-5,TRBJ2-7,few,.,CASSYAVGADEQYF,TGTGCCAGCAGTTACGCGGTGGGGGCTGACGAGCAGTACTTC
TRBV10-3,TRBJ2-5,many,.,CAISDAGVLQETQYF,TGTGCCATCAGTGACGCAGGGGTTCTTCAAGAGACCCAGTACTTC
TRBV4-2,TRBJ2-5,.,TRBD1,CASSQDRTGETQYF,TGTGCCAGCAGCCAAGATAGGACAGGAGAGACCCAGTACTTC
TRBV29-1,TRBJ2-7,.,.,CSVALGGSSYEQYF,TGCAGCGTTGCTCTCGGGGGATCCTCCTACGAGCAGTACTTC
TRBV10-3,TRBJ2-5,once,TRBD2,CAISDRGGEQETQYF,TGTGCCATCAGTGATCGGGGGGGCGAACAAGAGACCCAGTACTTC
TRBV12-3/TRBV12-4,TRBJ2-3,.,TRBD2,CASSPHTSVPQYF,TGTGCCAGCAGTCCCCATACTAGCGTCCCACAGTATTTT
TRBV7-2,TRBJ2-3,few,TRBD1,CASSYSGGTDTQYF,TGTGCCAGCAGCTATTCAGGGGGAACAGATACGCAGTATTTT
TRBV28,TRBJ2-7,.,.,CASEQPSYEQYF,TGTGCCAGTGAACAACCCTCCTACGAGCAGTACTTC
TRBV5-6,TRBJ2-1,few,TRBD1,CASSLVARQGIFDNEQFF,TGTGCCAGCAGCTTGGTGGCCAGACAGGGGATTTTCGACAATGAGCAGTTCTTC
TRBV4-2,TRBJ2-1,many,.,CASSQDREIQFF,TGTGCCAGCAGCCAAGATCGGGAAATTCAGTTCTTC
TRBV10-2,TRBJ2-6,.,.,CASSAYSSGERSGANVLTF,TGCGCCAGCAGTGCATATTCCTCAGGGGAAAGATCTGGGGCCAACGTCCTGACTTTC
TRBV15,TRBJ2-1,many,TRBD2,CATSRGTSGDNEQFF,TGTGCCACCAGCAGAGGGACTAGCGGGGACAATGAGCAGTTCTTC
TRBV5-1,TRBJ2-7,.,TRBD1,CASSARGQQGEQYF,TGCGCCAGCAGCGCGAGGGGACAGCAGGGCGAGCAGTACTTC
TRBV6-1,TRBJ2-6,.,.,CASSESVGSGANVLTF,TGTGCCAGCAGTGAATCTGTTGGGAGTGGGGCCAACGTCCTGACTTTC
TRBV4-2,TRBJ2-5,many,.,CASSQGGAETQYF,TGTGCCAGCAGCCAGGGGGGTGCGGAGACCCAGTACTTC
TRBV10-3,TRBJ2-1,.,.,CAISESEGTRVNEQFF,TGTGCCATCAGTGAGTCGGAAGGGACGAGGGTCAATGAGCAGTTCTTC
TRBV4-1,TRBJ2-1,.,TRBD2,CASSQDRGLVGNEQFF,TGCGCCAGCAGCCAAGATCGGGGACTAGTTGGGAATGAGCAGTTCTTC
TRBV27,TRBJ2-7,many,.,CASSLGGGGLYEQYF,TGTGCCAGCAGTTTAGGGGGAGGGGGCCTCTACGAGCAGTACTTC
TRBV29-1,TRBJ1-1,many,.,CSVEREAFF,TGCAGCGTTGAAAGGGAAGCTTTCTTT
TRBV11-2,TRBJ2-6,.,.,CASSFSGVGAAAGANVLTF,TGTGCCAGCAGCTTTTCCGGTGTAGGGGCCGCGGCTGGGGCCAACGTCCTGACTTTC
TRBV27,TRBJ2-1,.,.,CASRGVSSYNEQFF,TGTGCCAGCAGGGGGGTCAGCTCCTACAATGAGCAGTTCTTC
TRBV12-3/TRBV12-4,TRBJ2-1,many,TRBD2,CASSTSGGDNEQFF,TGTGCCAGCAGCACTAGCGGGGGAGACAATGAGCAGTTCTTC
TRBV5-5,TRBJ2-7,.,.,CASSTGGGGYEQYF,TGTGCCAGCAGCACTGGAGGGGGAGGGTACGAGCAGTACTTC